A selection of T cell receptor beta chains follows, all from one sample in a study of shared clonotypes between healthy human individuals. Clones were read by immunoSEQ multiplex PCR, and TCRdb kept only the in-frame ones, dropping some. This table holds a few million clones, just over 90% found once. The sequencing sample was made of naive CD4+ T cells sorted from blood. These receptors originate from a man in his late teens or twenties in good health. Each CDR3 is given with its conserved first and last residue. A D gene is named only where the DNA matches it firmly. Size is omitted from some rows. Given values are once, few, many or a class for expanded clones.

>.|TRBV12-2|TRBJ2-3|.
TGTGCAAGTCGCTTAGTCCTTAAGTATGGCAAAAAAGGGGATACGCAGTATTTT
CASRLVLKYGKKGDTQYF
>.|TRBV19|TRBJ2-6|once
TGTGCCAGTAGTCCCCAGGAGATAGGGGGTTCTGGGGCCAACGTCCTGACTTTC
CASSPQEIGGSGANVLTF
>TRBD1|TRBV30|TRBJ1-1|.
TGTGCCCACGGACAGGGTAGCACTGAAGCTTTCTTT
CAHGQGSTEAFF
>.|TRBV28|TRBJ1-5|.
TGTGCCAGCATACCCCCGGGGACTAGCAATCAGCCCCAGCATTTT
CASIPPGTSNQPQHF
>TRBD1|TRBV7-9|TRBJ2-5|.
TGTGCCAGCAGCCCCAGGGGGACACCGCTCGGGGAGACCCAGTACTTC
CASSPRGTPLGETQYF
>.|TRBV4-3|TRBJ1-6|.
TGCGCCAGCAGCCAAGAGGGGATTACCTATAATAATTCACCCCTCCACTTT
CASSQEGITYNNSPLHF
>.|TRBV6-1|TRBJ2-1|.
TGTGCCAGCAGTAATACGGCTGAGCAGTTCTTC
CASSNTAEQFF
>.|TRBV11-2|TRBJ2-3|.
TGTGCCAGCAGTCCGCGAGTCTTTAGCACAGATACGCAGTATTTT
CASSPRVFSTDTQYF
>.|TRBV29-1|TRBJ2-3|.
TGCAGCGTTGCAGGGGCAGATACGCAGTATTTT
CSVAGADTQYF
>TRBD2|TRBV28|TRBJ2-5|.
TGTGCCAGCAGCTACGAACTGAGACTAGCGGGGGACCAAGAGACCCAGTACTTC
CASSYELRLAGDQETQYF
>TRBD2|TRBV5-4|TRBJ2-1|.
TGTGCCAGCAGCGCGGGACTAGGGGTGGGTAGCAATGAGCAGTTCTTC
CASSAGLGVGSNEQFF
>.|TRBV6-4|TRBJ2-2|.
TGTGCCAGCAGTGACAGGCCTTACACCGGGGAGCTGTTTTTT
CASSDRPYTGELFF
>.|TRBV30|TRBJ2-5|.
TGTGCCTGGAGTGTAGGTAGGGAAGAGACCCAGTACTTC
CAWSVGREETQYF
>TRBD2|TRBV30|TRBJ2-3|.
TGTGCCTGGACGAACATAGCGGGGTTAAGGACAGATACGCAGTATTTT
CAWTNIAGLRTDTQYF
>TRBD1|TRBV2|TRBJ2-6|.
TGTGCCAGCAGGTTGACAGGGACCACATCTGGGGCCAACGTCCTGACTTTC
CASRLTGTTSGANVLTF
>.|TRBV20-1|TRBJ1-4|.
TGCTATGCAGGGTATGGTGAAAAACTGTTTTTT
CYAGYGEKLFF
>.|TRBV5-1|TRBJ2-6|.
TGCGCCAGCAGCTTTGAAGCTTCTGGGGCCAACGTCCTGACTTTC
CASSFEASGANVLTF
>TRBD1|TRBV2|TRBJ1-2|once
TGTGCCAGCAGAGGGACAGGTACCTCTAAGACCTTC
CASRGTGTSKTF
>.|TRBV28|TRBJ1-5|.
TGTGCCAGCTTGACGGGGTTCCTTAGCAATCAGCCCCAGCATTTT
CASLTGFLSNQPQHF
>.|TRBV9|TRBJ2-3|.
TGTGCCAGCAGCGTAGCCGGGACGACGGATACGCAGTATTTT
CASSVAGTTDTQYF
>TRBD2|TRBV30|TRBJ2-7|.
TGTGCCTGGACCCAGCCTAGCGGGAGTTACGAGCAGTACTTC
CAWTQPSGSYEQYF
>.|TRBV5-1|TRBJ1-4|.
TGCGCCAGCAGCTTGGCCTCAGGGGCAGGAAAATTTAATGAAAAACTGTTTTTT
CASSLASGAGKFNEKLFF
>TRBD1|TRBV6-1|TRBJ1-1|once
TGTGCCAGCAGTTCCGGGACAGCGATGAACACTGAAGCTTTCTTT
CASSSGTAMNTEAFF
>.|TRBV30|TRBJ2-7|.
TGTGCCTGGAAGGGACAAAACGAGCAGTACTTC
CAWKGQNEQYF
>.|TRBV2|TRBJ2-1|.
TGTGCCAGCAGCTGGATTTACCTGAATGAGCAGTTCTTC
CASSWIYLNEQFF
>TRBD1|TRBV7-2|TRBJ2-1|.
TGTGCCAGCAGCCCAAGTCCCGGGACAGGGAGTGGTGAGCAGTTCTTC
CASSPSPGTGSGEQFF
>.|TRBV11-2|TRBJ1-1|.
TGTGCCAGCAGCCAACAGGGAAACACTGAAGCTTTCTTT
CASSQQGNTEAFF
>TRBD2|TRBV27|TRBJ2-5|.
TGTGCCAGCAGTTCACTAGCGGGAGGGGAAAAGACCCAGTACTTC
CASSSLAGGEKTQYF
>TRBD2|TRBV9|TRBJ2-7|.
TGTGCCAGCAGCACCCTCGAGCGGGAGGTCTACGAGCAGTACTTC
CASSTLEREVYEQYF
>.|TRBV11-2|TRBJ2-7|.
TGTGCCAGCAGCTTGGGGCAGTACGAGCAGTACTTC
CASSLGQYEQYF
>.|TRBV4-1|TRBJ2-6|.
TGCGCCAGCAGCCAGTCTGGCAGGGGTAGTGGGGCCAACGTCCTGACTTTC
CASSQSGRGSGANVLTF
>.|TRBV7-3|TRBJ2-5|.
TGTGCCAGCAGCCAGAACCCCGGGCGTGGGACCCAGTACTTC
CASSQNPGRGTQYF
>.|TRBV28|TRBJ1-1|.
TGTGCCAGCAGTCCGGGACGTCTGAACACTGAAGCTTTCTTT
CASSPGRLNTEAFF
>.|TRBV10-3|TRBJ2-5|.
TGTGCCATCAGTGCGGGGGCGGGAGAGACCCAGTACTTC
CAISAGAGETQYF
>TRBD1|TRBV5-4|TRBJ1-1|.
TGTGCCAGCAGCCCAGGGACAGGGTATTCGAACACTGAAGCTTTCTTT
CASSPGTGYSNTEAFF
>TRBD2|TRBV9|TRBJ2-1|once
TGTGCCAGCAGCACCAGACTAGCGGGACGCAATGAGCAGTTCTTC
CASSTRLAGRNEQFF
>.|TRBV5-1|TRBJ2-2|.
TGCGCCAGCAGCTTGGACCCTCCCCCCGTGGCCGGGGAGCTGTTTTTT
CASSLDPPPVAGELFF
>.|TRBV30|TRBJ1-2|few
TGTGCCTGGACCCCAACGGGAGATGGCTACACCTTC
CAWTPTGDGYTF
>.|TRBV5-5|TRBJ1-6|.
TGTGCCAGCAGCCTTATGAGGGGGAGAGAAAATTCACCCCTCCACTTT
CASSLMRGRENSPLHF
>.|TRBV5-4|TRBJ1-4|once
TGTGCCAGCAGCTTGGGGGGCTTAACTGAAAAACTGTTTTTT
CASSLGGLTEKLFF
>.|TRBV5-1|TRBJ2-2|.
TGCGCCAGCAGCTTGGAAACTACCGGGGAGCTGTTTTTT
CASSLETTGELFF
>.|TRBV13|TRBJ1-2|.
TGTGCCAGCAGCTTATGGGGCCGCCCTGAGGGGGGCTACACCTTC
CASSLWGRPEGGYTF
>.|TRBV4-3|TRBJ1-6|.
TGCGCCAGCAGCCAAGATAGGGGGGAAGGTTCACCCCTCCACTTT
CASSQDRGEGSPLHF
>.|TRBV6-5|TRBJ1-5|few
TGTGCCAGCAGCCGAGGCGGGGGCAATCAGCCCCAGCATTTT
CASSRGGGNQPQHF
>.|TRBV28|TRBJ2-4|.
TGTGCCAGCAGTTTTCTCGGTTCGGAAAACATTCAGTACTTC
CASSFLGSENIQYF
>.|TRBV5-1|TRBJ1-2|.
TGCGCCAGCAGCGAACAGGACAACTATGGCTACACCTTC
CASSEQDNYGYTF
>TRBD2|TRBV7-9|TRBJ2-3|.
TGTGCCAGCAGCCTGGGGACTAGCGGGGTTGATACGCAGTATTTT
CASSLGTSGVDTQYF
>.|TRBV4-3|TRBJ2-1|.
TGCGCCAGCAGCCAAGGCCTTATAACGGTCTCCTACAATGAGCAGTTCTTC
CASSQGLITVSYNEQFF
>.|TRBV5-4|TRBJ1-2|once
TGTGCCAGCAGCTCCGCTCCAGGGTTTAATGGCTACACCTTC
CASSSAPGFNGYTF
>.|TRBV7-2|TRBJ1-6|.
TGTGCCAGCAGCACCAGAGGGACGGCCAAGGGGCCACCCCTCCACTTT
CASSTRGTAKGPPLHF
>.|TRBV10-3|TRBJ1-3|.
TGTGCCATCAGTGAGGGCGGGGGCTCTGGAAACACCATATATTTT
CAISEGGGSGNTIYF
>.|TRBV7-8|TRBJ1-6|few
TGTGCCAGCAGTCCCCAGCCAGGAACCTCCAATTCACCCCTCCACTTT
CASSPQPGTSNSPLHF
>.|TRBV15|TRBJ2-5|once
TGTGCCACCAGCGAGGGGAGGACAACCGCGATCCAAGAGACCCAGTACTTC
CATSEGRTTAIQETQYF
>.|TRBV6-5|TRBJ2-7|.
TGTGCCAGCAGACCCCTTTCGGGCTACGAGCAGTACTTC
CASRPLSGYEQYF
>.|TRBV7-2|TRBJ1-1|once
TGTGCCAGCAGCTTAGAGTTGGGCAGGGGAGGTACTGAAGCTTTCTTT
CASSLELGRGGTEAFF